This TCR beta chain was recovered during a study of CD8 T cells in ankylosing spondylitis. Whole-study results and caveats: Blood of patients with ankylosing spondylitis appeared to be characterized by a TCR beta motif of 8 or 9 highly homologous variants. In reactive arthritis synovial fluid and blood, some motif variants had been reported before. The study looked at matched synovial fluid samples from ankylosing spondylitis patients. Disease-linked clones were reported to be significantly enriched there.

It was by quantitative 5'-RACE with molecular barcodes that TCR beta libraries were made. MiXCR, applied by TCRdb to the 5' RACE reads, yields one record per CDR3 protein. Altogether some 840,000 distinct CDR3 sequences are present, about 11% being singletons, with the ten largest covering less than 0.65%. The CDR3 sequence is 16 residues long. Looked up from germline, CDR1 is LNHDA and CDR2 is SQIVND (reference sequence). V dropped 5 bases and J dropped 2 bases, with 18 bases sitting between them. As concerns this clonotype: Antigen unknown.

This TCR was recovered from a male donor with ankylosing spondylitis. The sample comprised blood, either unsorted or a sorted T cell fraction (not recorded which). V is TRBV19 and J is TRBJ2-5; D not certain. The CDR3, as DNA: TGTGCCAGTAGTTCCCGCGGACGGGCCTTACAAGAGACCCAGTACTTC. Protein product: CASSSRGRALQETQYF.